The entry below gives a single T cell receptor (beta chain) sequence along with its context. This clone appeared a single time. Its antigen target is currently unknown. Per-base quality was not reported, and no clone a single base away is much larger than it. V lost 3 bases and J lost 2 bases; the stretch between them is 17 bases long. The germline V gene specifies KGHSH as CDR1 and LQKENI as CDR2. Counted from cysteine to phenylalanine, this CDR3 has 17 amino acids. Left in the record is the CDR3 DNA by itself, 51 bases read in frame from the first base. The data derive from a study of blood T cell repertoires in COVID-19 (dated by TCRdb to the early 2020s). Notes on the research overall: Collaborator samples came from the United States, Italy and Spain and covered acute and convalescent phases of COVID-19. The material from the prospective study consisted of cDNA or gDNA derived from T cells, B-cell-depleted T cells, or PBMCs. Subjects who had been exposed to COVID-19, were actively infected with it, or had recovered from it provided the deeply sampled blood TCRbeta repertoires that made up the dataset. The repertoires were made available in a free public database intended to serve as a resource for research on the immune response to SARS-CoV-2. The samples were drawn from the first 160 participants of the ongoing ImmuneRACE study and from 950 to 1,500 subjects provided by 6 global collaborators. A de-identified subject ID, COVID-19 status, age in years and sex were almost always included in the sample metadata. HLA class I and class II types, where available, came from metadata supplied by the sample provider rather than from assay-based typing. The paper as a whole reports these results and caveats: How much clinical and demographic metadata was included differed by source and by participant, and the metadata was provided uncurated.

Each collaborating institution followed its own protocols to collect whole blood in K2EDTA tubes. For TCRbeta analysis, collaborator samples were shipped as frozen whole blood, as isolated PBMCs, or as DNA extracted from either sample type. The immunoSEQ Assay, a bias-controlled multiplex PCR, was used to amplify TCRbeta CDR3 regions from genomic DNA. The original methods were these. The number of nucleated cells in each sample was estimated from the amplification of reference gene primers within the assay. To quantify the absolute abundance of each unique TCRbeta CDR3 rearrangement, sequence reads were collapsed and filtered. For each sample, productive Simpson clonality was calculated by taking the square root of Simpson's diversity index across productive rearrangements. The clones in this table, taken by TCRdb from immuneACCESS, are in-frame only. Not every clone is retained; where verified, under half of the shortfall comes from an unresolved V gene, and the cause of the rest is unknown. V, J and clone size were drawn from that table, and D and trimming were deduced from the DNA. The sample records some 100,000 clones, roughly 77% of which are singletons. Roughly an eighth of the sample belongs to the ten largest clones.

Source material: peripheral blood. The chain is assembled from TRBV18 and TRBJ1-3, with a tentative D gene TRBD1 over 6 matching bases. This receptor was obtained from a human donor in a cohort sampled during active COVID-19. The nucleotide sequence reads TGTGCCAGCTCACCCAGCATCCTCACAGGGCCTGGAAACACCATATATTTT. It specifies CASSPSILTGPGNTIYF.